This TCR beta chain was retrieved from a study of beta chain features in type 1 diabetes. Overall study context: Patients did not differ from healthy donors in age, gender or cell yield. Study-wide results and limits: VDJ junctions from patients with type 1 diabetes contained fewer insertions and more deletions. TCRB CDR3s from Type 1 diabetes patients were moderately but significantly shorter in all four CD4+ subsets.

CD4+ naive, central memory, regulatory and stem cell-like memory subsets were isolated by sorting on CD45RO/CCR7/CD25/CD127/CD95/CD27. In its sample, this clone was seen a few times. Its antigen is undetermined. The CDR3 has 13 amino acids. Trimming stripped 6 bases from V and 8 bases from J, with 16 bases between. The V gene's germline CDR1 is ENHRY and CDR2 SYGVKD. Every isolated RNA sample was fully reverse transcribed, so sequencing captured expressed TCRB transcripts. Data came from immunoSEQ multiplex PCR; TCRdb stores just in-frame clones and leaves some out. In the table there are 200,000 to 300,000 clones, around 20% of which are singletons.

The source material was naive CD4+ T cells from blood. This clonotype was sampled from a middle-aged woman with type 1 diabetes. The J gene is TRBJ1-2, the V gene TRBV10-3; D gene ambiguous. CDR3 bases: TGTGCCATCAGGATGATTCAAGGCAGGGGCTACACCTTC. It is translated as CAIRMIQGRGYTF.